These 15 T cell receptor beta chains came from one sample sequenced in a study of cytomegalovirus exposure and HLA in healthy donors. The PCR ran on 60 Vbeta and 13 Jbeta primers. The table came from immunoSEQ multiplex PCR; TCRdb's copy has only in-frame clones and leaves some out. The sample yields over 100,000 clones, 85% to 90% seen once. The sequencing sample was made of PBMCs. These TCRs come from a woman under 40 in good health and CMV-seronegative.

This chain joins TRBV18 and TRBJ1-2; unclear D gene. V was pared by 4 bases and J by 8 bases, with 14 bases between. The CDR3 is made up of 13 amino acids. Germline values: CDR1 KGHSH, CDR2 LQKENI. The CDR3 nucleotides read TGTGCCAGCTCACTCGCGACGAGAGGGGGCTACACCTTC. This sequence encodes CASSLATRGGYTF.

The chain combines TRBV6-5 with TRBJ2-7, with 8 bases aligning to TRBD1. Germline V gene sequence: CDR1 MNHEY, CDR2 SVGAGI. The CDR3 totals 15 residues. The trim removed 8 bases at V and 6 bases at J, leaving 15 bases unmatched. DNA of the CDR3: TGTGCCAGCGCCGACAGGGGAGGTCGGTTTGTCGAGCAGTACTTC. Translated, it gives CASADRGGRFVEQYF.

V usage is TRBV6-5 and J usage is TRBJ2-7; D is unclear. The CDR3 loop spans 12 amino acids. V shed 6 bases and J shed 3 bases, with 9 bases lying between them. The V gene's germline CDR1 is MNHEY and CDR2 SVGAGI. For the CDR3, the DNA is TGTGCCAGCAGATCTACTTTCTACGAGCAGTACTTC. Translating it yields CASRSTFYEQYF.

The chain combines TRBV19 with TRBJ2-3; 7 bases line up with TRBD1. The CDR3 is 17 residues long. The trim removed 5 bases at V and 2 bases at J, leaving 13 bases unmatched. Per germline, CDR1 LNHDA and CDR2 SQIVND (reference sequence). Here the CDR3 reads CASSSPPGQQFTDTQYF. CDR3 nucleotides: TGTGCCAGTAGTTCACCTCCGGGACAGCAATTCACAGATACGCAGTATTTT. The variable domain in full, completed from reference TRBV19 and TRBJ2-3, reads DGGITQSPKYLFRKEGQNVTLSCEQNLNHDAMYWYRQDPGQGLRLIYYSQIVNDFQKGDIAEGYSVSREKKESFPLTVTSAQKNPTAFYLCASSSPPGQQFTDTQYFGPGTRLTVL.

This clone turned up a few times. The V call is TRBV7-9, the J call TRBJ2-7; possible D gene TRBD1, 5 bases. Germline-derived CDR1 and CDR2 are SEHNR and FQNEAQ (reference sequence). The V end lost 1 base, the J end lost 2 bases, and 12 bases lay between the germline ends. The CDR3 runs 15 residues. The CDR3 is CASSLGQRTTYEQYF. In nucleotides, the CDR3 is TGTGCCAGCAGCTTAGGACAGCGTACTACCTACGAGCAGTACTTC.

V usage is TRBV2 and J usage is TRBJ1-1; 9 bases are a match to TRBD1. V gave up 5 bases and J gave up 3 bases; unmatched junction bases: 10. The CDR3 is made up of 16 amino acids. CDR1 is SNHLY and CDR2 is FYNNEI in the germline V gene. CDR3 protein: CASSRTGAGGYTEAFF. CDR3 DNA sequence: TGTGCCAGCAGTAGGACAGGGGCTGGGGGCTACACTGAAGCTTTCTTT.

The genes are TRBV9 and TRBJ1-2; 7 bases match TRBD1. Trimming at V came to 4 bases and at J to 8 bases, leaving 20 bases not matched to a gene. The CDR3 has 17 residues. The germline gives CDR1 SGDLS, CDR2 YYNGEE. In nucleotides, the CDR3 is TGTGCCAGCAGCCTAGGATTGGACAGGAGCGTCTTGGGAGGCTACACCTTC. Its translation: CASSLGLDRSVLGGYTF.

The V gene is TRBV7-9, the J gene TRBJ2-3, with 7 bases lining up with TRBD2. V shed 4 bases, J shed 7 bases, and the junction held 11 bases outside the gene matches. The CDR3 spans 15 residues. CDR1 is SEHNR and CDR2 is FQNEAQ in the germline V gene (reference sequence). The CDR3 protein is CASSSREEGHHTQYF. CDR3 bases: TGTGCCAGCAGCTCCCGGGAGGAGGGTCACCATACGCAGTATTTT.

The rearrangement uses TRBV5-6 and TRBJ1-1, with D possibly matching TRBD1 (5 bases). From germline, CDR1 is SGHDT and CDR2 YYEEEE. Trimming shortened V by 2 bases and J by 13 bases, and 15 bases separated the two germline ends. This CDR3 has 12 amino acids. The CDR3, as DNA: TGTGCCAGCAGCTTTAGGCTGGGGCTTGGTTTCTTT. As protein: CASSFRLGLGFF. Using reference TRBV5-6 and TRBJ1-1 for the parts outside the CDR3, the full variable domain is DAGVTQSPTHLIKTRGQQVTLRCSPKSGHDTVSWYQQALGQGPQFIFQYYEEEERQRGNFPDRFSGHQFPNYSSELNVNALLLGDSALYLCASSFRLGLGFFGQGTRLTVV.

The chain couples TRBV29-1 to TRBJ2-5; D unresolved. CDR3 size: 12 residues. Germline V lookup: CDR1 SQVTM, CDR2 ANQGSEA. V lost 2 bases and J lost 0, with 4 bases in between. The CDR3 sequence is CSVEPYQETQYF. In DNA, the CDR3 is TGCAGCGTTGAACCCTACCAAGAGACCCAGTACTTC.

This clone was found once. V and J are TRBV7-8 and TRBJ2-7, with D possibly being TRBD2 (6 bases). The CDR3 runs to 13 residues. CDR1 SGHVS and CDR2 FQNEAQ come from the germline V gene. V lost 5 bases to trimming and J lost 0 bases, with 8 bases between them. CDR3 protein: CASSPSVSYEQYF. For the CDR3, the DNA is TGTGCCAGCAGCCCTAGCGTCTCCTACGAGCAGTACTTC.

The rearrangement links TRBV9 to TRBJ2-7; D is uncertain. Germline values: CDR1 SGDLS, CDR2 YYNGEE. CDR3 length: 13 amino acids. Trimming shortened V by 2 bases and J by 2 bases, and 8 bases separated the two germline ends. For the CDR3, the DNA is TGTGCCAGCAGCGTTGGGCCAACCTACGAGCAGTACTTC. Translated: CASSVGPTYEQYF. Variable domain in full (rest from reference TRBV9 and TRBJ2-7): DSGVTQTPKHLITATGQRVTLRCSPRSGDLSVYWYQQSLDQGLQFLIQYYNGEERAKGNILERFSAQQFPDLHSELNLSSLELGDSALYFCASSVGPTYEQYFGPGTRLTVT.

This clone was counted once. The same CDR3 is also encoded by other DNA sequences in this sample. The chain links TRBV7-2 to TRBJ2-2, with D uncertain. The CDR3 spans 14 residues. Germline V gene sequence: CDR1 SGHTA, CDR2 FQGNSA. The V and J ends lost 0 bases and 7 bases respectively, with 9 bases between them. In DNA form, the CDR3 reads TGTGCCAGCAGCTTAGCTTTATCCGGCGGGGAGCTGTTTTTT. This gives the protein CASSLALSGGELFF.

The rearrangement joins TRBV7-3 to TRBJ2-1, with 9 positions matching TRBD2. V dropped 6 bases and J dropped 4; count of bases not matched to a gene: 10. The CDR3 length is 16 residues. Germline V lookup: CDR1 SGHTA, CDR2 FQGTGA. Written as DNA, the CDR3 is TGTGCCAGCAGTTACATAGCGGGAGCGATTTACAATGAGCAGTTCTTC. Translated: CASSYIAGAIYNEQFF.

CDR3 in DNA: TGTGCTAGTGGTTTGGTACCCAAACTCGGCTATGGCTACACCTTC. The encoded protein is CASGLVPKLGYGYTF. The chain is built from TRBV12-5 and TRBJ1-2; D gene ambiguous. Trimming took off 0 bases at V and 4 bases at J, with 12 bases between the two ends. Germline values: CDR1 LGHNT, CDR2 FRNRAP. The CDR3 covers 15 residues. Combining the CDR3 with reference TRBV12-5 and TRBJ1-2 gives the whole variable domain DARVTQTPRHKVTEMGQEVTMRCQPILGHNTVFWYRQTMMQGLELLAYFRNRAPLDDSGMPKDRFSAEMPDATLATLKIQPSEPRDSAVYFCASGLVPKLGYGYTFGSGTRLTVV.